This TCR beta chain was retrieved from a study of T cells after yellow fever vaccination (dated by TCRdb to between 2018 and 2021). Study-level background: The SMART-Seq v4 Ultra Low Input RNA kit was used to prepare libraries from fractions with low cell numbers. Bulk PBMC replicates and cell subsets were isolated from blood drawn at multiple timepoints before and after both primary and secondary immunization. The cohort comprised two healthy male donors, one aged 18 to 29 and one aged 30 to 40 years. To follow T-cell clones before and after both primary and booster YFV17D yellow fever vaccination, bulk TCR alpha and beta repertoires underwent longitudinal sequencing. Findings and caveats that apply to the study as a whole: A small share of clonotypes was detected in both CD4 and CD8 compartments, with the overlap likely arising from convergent recombination. Computational filtering was needed because FACS-sorted repertoires could contain abundant contaminating clonotypes from the bulk population. Only two donors were included in the study, so the extent to which the findings can be generalized is limited. Compared with the primary T-cell response, the secondary T-cell response was weaker but faster, peaking on day 5 rather than day 15. Most clones expanded after primary vaccination (around 96% of CD4 and roughly 90% of CD8) were re-detected after the booster, suggesting that broad memory maintenance occurred.

There are a few counts of this clonotype. Its antigen specificity is not known. Qualities for individual bases were not recorded, and no much larger clone is one base off. V and J are truncated by 5 bases and 3 bases respectively, leaving an intervening sequence of 11 bases. The CDR3 goes from the cysteine to the phenylalanine over 13 residues. Only the CDR3 region is kept as DNA, spanning 39 bases read in frame from base 1. Synthesis of TCR cDNA relied on 5'RACE template switching, a step that introduced a universal primer site along with unique molecular identifiers. Priming for cDNA synthesis came from both the TCR alpha and TCR beta constant segments. Two PCR steps were used to amplify libraries, with sample barcodes and sequencing adapters being added in the second step. Libraries were sequenced on Illumina HiSeq 2500 (2x100 bp) or NovaSeq (2x150 bp). Turning to the authors' computational methods: Demultiplexing of reads and collapsing into UMI consensus sequences were performed with MIGEC, and V(D)J alignment was carried out with MiXCR. Vaccine-responding clonotypes were defined with edgeR using replicate PBMC samples, requiring FDR below 0.01 and a log2 fold change above 5 up to day 15. CD4 or CD8 identity was assigned to each bulk clonotype according to whether the clonotype was present at higher abundance in the sequenced CD4 repertoire or the sequenced CD8 repertoire. The public reads were reprocessed in TCRdb via fastp at Q25 and MiXCR, keeping in-frame beta chains. Rows matching on CDR3 protein sequence are summarized as one entry with the most common DNA and genes. These V and J calls derive from TCRdb rather than the authors' analysis. This sample lists 250,000 or so distinct CDR3 sequences; about 7% were detected once. Of the sample, 1.1% is held by the ten largest clones.

The sample's treatment or condition label, decoded: live attenuated yellow fever vaccine strain. A standard Ficoll-Paque protocol was used to isolate PBMCs from peripheral blood. CD4 and CD8 T-cell fractions were isolated with Dynabeads CD4 and CD8 positive selection kits. TriZol was used to extract RNA from bulk PBMCs, CD4 and CD8 fractions, and dextramer-positive and dextramer-negative fractions. The rearrangement combines TRBV12-3 or TRBV12-4 with TRBJ2-7, with no reliable assignment of the D segment. This receptor was obtained from a man aged 25-40 years who received the YFV17D yellow fever vaccine. Sequenced material: CD4+ T cells sorted from PBMCs, taken on the day of the yellow fever booster vaccination. The DNA is as follows: TGTGCCAGCAGTCTGACGATAAACTACGAGCAGTACTTC. Its amino acids are CASSLTINYEQYF.